This T cell receptor beta chain was identified in a study of type 1 regulatory T cells. TCRdb fed the reads into MiXCR, producing one record per CDR3 protein. The sample includes around 14,000 distinct CDR3 sequences, roughly 15% seen only once; the top ten take 15%. Germline V CDR1 and CDR2: MNHNS, SASEGT. Trimming stripped 8 bases from V and 2 bases from J, with 8 bases between. This CDR3 has 12 residues. In regard to this clonotype: No antigen is known for it.

The J gene is TRBJ2-3, the V gene TRBV6-1; D not certain. Sample: cultured T cells, either the whole culture or a sorted T cell fraction (not recorded which). This clonotype originated in a human donor in good health. Written as DNA, the CDR3 is TGTGCCAGCCTGTTGACCACAGATACGCAGTATTTT. Amino acids: CASLLTTDTQYF.